This TCR beta chain was sequenced for a study of blood T cell repertoires in COVID-19. Data came from immunoSEQ multiplex PCR; TCRdb stores just in-frame clones and leaves some out. The sample contains about 27,000 clones, 84% of which appear only once. Germline lookup yields CDR1 MDHEN and CDR2 SYDVKM. V was pared by 6 bases and J by 5 bases, with 19 bases between. CDR3 length: 15 amino acids. This receptor was identified in a woman of 80 years or more with acute or convalescent COVID-19. The V gene is TRBV28, the J gene TRBJ1-1; the D gene is possibly TRBD1 (5 bases). The source material was peripheral blood. CDR3 amino acids: CASSKGSQGATEAFF. The CDR3 DNA sequence: TGTGCCAGCAGCAAAGGGTCACAAGGGGCAACTGAAGCTTTCTTT.